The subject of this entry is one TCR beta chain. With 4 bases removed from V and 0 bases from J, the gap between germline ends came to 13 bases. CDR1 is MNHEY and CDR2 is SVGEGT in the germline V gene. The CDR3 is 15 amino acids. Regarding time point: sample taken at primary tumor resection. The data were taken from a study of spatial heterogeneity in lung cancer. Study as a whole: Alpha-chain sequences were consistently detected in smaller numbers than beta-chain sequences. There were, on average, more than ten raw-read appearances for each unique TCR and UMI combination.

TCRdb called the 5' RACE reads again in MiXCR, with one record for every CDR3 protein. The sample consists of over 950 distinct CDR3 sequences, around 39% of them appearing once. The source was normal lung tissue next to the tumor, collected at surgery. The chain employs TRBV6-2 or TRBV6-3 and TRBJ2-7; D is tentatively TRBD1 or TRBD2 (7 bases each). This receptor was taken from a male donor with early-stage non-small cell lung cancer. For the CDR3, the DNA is TGTGCCAGCAGTTGGAGCGGGGACAGCTCCTACGAGCAGTACTTC. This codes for CASSWSGDSSYEQYF.